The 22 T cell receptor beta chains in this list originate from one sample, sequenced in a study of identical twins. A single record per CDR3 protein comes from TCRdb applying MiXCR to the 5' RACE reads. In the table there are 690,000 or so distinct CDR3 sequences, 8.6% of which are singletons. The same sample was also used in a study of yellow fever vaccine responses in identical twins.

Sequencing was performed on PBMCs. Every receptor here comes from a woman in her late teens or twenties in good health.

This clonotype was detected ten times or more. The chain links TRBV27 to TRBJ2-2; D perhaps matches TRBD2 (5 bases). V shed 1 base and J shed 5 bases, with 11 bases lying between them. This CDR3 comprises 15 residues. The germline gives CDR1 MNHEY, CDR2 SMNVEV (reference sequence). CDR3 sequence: CASSLLRVGTGELFF. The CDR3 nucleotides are TGTGCCAGCAGTTTATTGCGGGTTGGGACCGGGGAGCTGTTTTTT.

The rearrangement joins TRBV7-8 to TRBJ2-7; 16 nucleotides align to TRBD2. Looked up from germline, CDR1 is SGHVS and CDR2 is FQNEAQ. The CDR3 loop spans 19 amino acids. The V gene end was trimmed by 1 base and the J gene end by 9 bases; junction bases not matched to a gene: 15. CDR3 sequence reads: CASSLGGTSGRAGVQGQYF. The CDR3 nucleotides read TGTGCCAGCAGCTTAGGAGGGACTAGCGGGAGGGCCGGGGTGCAGGGGCAGTACTTC.

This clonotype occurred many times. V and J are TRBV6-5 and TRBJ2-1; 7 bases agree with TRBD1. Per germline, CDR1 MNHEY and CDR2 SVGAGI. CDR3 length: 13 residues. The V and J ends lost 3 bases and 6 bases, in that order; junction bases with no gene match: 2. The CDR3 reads CASSYYRGNEQFF. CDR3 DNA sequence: TGTGCCAGCAGTTATTACAGGGGCAATGAGCAGTTCTTC.

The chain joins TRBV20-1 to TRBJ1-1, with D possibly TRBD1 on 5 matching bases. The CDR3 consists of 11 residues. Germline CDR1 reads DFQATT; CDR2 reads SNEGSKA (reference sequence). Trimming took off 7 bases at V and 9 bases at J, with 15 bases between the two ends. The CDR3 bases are TGCAGTGGGGGGGGACTGTTGCAAGCTTTCTTT. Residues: CSGGGLLQAFF.

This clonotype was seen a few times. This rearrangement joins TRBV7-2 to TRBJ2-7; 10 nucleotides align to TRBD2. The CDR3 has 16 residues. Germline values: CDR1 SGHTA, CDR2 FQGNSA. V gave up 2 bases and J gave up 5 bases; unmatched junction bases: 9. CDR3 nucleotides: TGTGCCAGCAGCTTAAAAGGTACTAGCGGGATAAACGAGCAGTACTTC. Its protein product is CASSLKGTSGINEQYF.

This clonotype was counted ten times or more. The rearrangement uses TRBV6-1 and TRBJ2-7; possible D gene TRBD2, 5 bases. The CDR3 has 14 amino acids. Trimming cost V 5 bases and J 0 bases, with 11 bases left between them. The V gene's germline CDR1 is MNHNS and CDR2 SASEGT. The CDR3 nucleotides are TGTGCCAGCAGTCCCCGGACTGACTCCTACGAGCAGTACTTC. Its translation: CASSPRTDSYEQYF.

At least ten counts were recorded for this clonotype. The CDR3 nucleotides are TGCGCCAGCACGGGTCTACTAGCGGGAGCCTACAATGAGCAGTTCTTC. Translating it yields CASTGLLAGAYNEQFF. The chain carries TRBV5-1 and TRBJ2-1, with 11 bases lining up with TRBD2. Germline-derived CDR1 and CDR2 are SGHRS and YFSETQ. This CDR3 region has 16 residues. After removal of 6 bases from V and 2 bases from J, the junction contained 7 bases not matched to a gene.

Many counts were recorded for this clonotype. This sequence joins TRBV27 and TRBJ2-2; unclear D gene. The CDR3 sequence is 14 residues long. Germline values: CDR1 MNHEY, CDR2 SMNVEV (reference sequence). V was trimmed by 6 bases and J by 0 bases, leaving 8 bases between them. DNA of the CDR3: TGTGCCAGCAGAAGGTTGGCGAACACCGGGGAGCTGTTTTTT. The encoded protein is CASRRLANTGELFF.

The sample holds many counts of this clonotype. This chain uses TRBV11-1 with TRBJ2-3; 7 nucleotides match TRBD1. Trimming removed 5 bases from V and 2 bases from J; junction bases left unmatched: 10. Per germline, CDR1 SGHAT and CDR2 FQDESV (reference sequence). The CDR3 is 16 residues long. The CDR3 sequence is CASSESDRVNTDTQYF. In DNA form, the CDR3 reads TGTGCCAGCAGCGAATCCGACAGGGTTAACACAGATACGCAGTATTTT.

The CDR3 coding sequence is TGTGCCAGCAGCCCTTTTGTGGAGGGGATCCGGACTCACAAGGGGGATGAGCAGTTCTTC. Residues: CASSPFVEGIRTHKGDEQFF. The chain joins TRBV9 to TRBJ2-1, with D perhaps assigned TRBD1 or TRBD2 (6 bases each). The germline V gene has CDR1 SGDLS and CDR2 YYNGEE. The CDR3 has 20 amino acids. The germline V and J ends were trimmed by 4 bases and 8 bases, with 34 bases remaining between them. Looking up the rest from reference TRBV9 and TRBJ2-1 gives the full variable domain: DSGVTQTPKHLITATGQRVTLRCSPRSGDLSVYWYQQSLDQGLQFLIQYYNGEERAKGNILERFSAQQFPDLHSELNLSSLELGDSALYFCASSPFVEGIRTHKGDEQFFGPGTRLTVL.

The CDR3 DNA reads as TGTGCCAGCTGGGGTGGGGACATATCGTCGTTTGGCTACACCTTC. Its protein product is CASWGGDISSFGYTF. V usage is TRBV28 and J usage is TRBJ1-2, with D possibly being TRBD1 (6 bases). The CDR3 loop spans 15 amino acids. The V gene's germline CDR1 is MDHEN and CDR2 SYDVKM. V lost 8 bases to trimming and J lost 7 bases, with 23 bases between them.

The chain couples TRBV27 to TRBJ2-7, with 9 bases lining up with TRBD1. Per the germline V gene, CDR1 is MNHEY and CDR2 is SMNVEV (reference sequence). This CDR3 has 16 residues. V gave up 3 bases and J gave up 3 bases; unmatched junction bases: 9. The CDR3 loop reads CASSFPRDRDYYEQYF. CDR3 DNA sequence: TGTGCCAGCAGTTTCCCCCGGGACAGGGATTACTACGAGCAGTACTTC.

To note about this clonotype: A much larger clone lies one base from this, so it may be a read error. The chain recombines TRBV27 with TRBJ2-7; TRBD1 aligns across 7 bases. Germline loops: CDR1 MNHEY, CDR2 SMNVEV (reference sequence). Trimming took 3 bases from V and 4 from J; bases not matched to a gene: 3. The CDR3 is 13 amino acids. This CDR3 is CASSLGQKYEQYF. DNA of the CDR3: TGTGCCAGCAGTTTGGGACAGAAATACGAGCAGTACTTC.

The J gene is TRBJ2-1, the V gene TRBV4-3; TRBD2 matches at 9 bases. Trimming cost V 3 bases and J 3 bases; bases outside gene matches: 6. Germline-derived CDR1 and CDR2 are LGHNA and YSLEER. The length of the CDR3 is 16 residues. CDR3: CASSQDPSGVYNEQFF. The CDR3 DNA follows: TGCGCCAGCAGCCAGGACCCTAGCGGGGTCTACAATGAGCAGTTCTTC.

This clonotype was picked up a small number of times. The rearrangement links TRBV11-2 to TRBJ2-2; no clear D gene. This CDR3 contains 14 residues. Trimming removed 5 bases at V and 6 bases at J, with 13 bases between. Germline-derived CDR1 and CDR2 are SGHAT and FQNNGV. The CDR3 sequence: CASSMDDGAGELFF. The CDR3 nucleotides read TGTGCCAGCAGCATGGACGATGGGGCCGGGGAGCTGTTTTTT.

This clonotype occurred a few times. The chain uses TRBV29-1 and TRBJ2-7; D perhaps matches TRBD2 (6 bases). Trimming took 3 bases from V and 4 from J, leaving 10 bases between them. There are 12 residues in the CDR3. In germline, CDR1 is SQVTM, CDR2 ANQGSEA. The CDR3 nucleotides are TGCAGCGTTGATACGGGGGAATACGAGCAGTACTTC. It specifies CSVDTGEYEQYF.

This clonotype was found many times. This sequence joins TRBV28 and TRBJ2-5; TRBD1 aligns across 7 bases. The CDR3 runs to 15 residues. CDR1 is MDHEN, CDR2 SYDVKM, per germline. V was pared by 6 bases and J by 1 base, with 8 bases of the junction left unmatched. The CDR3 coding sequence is TGTGCCAGCAGCAGACAGGGCCCTCTCCAAGAGACCCAGTACTTC. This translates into CASSRQGPLQETQYF.

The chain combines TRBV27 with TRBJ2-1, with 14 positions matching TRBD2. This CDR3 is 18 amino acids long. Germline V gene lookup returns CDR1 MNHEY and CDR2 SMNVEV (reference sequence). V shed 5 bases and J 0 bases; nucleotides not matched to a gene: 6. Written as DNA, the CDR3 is TGTGCCAGCAGTCCGGGACTAGCGGGGGAGAGCTCCTACAATGAGCAGTTCTTC. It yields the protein CASSPGLAGESSYNEQFF.

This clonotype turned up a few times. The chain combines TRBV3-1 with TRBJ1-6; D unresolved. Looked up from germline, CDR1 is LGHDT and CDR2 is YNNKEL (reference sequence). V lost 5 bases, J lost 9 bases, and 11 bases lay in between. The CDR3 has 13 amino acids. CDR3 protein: CASSYSKGSPLHF. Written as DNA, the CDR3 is TGTGCCAGCAGCTACTCTAAGGGTTCACCCCTCCACTTT.

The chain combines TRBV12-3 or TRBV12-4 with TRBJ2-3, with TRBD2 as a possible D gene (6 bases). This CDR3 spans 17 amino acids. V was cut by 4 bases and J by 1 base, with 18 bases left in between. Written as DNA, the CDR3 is TGTGCCAGCAGTTCAATTCTCCCGGGAGTGCGCACAGATACGCAGTATTTT. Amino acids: CASSSILPGVRTDTQYF.

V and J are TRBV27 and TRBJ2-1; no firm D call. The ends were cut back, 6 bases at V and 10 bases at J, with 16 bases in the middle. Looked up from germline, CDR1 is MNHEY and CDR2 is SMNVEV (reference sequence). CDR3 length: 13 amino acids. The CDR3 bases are TGTGCCAGCAGCCCGCCGTTGCGGAAGGAGCAGTTCTTC. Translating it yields CASSPPLRKEQFF.

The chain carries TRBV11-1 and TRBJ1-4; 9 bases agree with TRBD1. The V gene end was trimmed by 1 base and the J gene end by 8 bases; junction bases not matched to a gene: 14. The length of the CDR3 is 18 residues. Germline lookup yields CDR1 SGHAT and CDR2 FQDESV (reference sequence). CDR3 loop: CASSLETWSTGGQEKLFF. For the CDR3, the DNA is TGTGCCAGCAGCTTAGAGACCTGGTCAACAGGGGGCCAGGAAAAACTGTTTTTT. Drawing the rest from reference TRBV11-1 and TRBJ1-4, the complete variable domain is EAEVAQSPRYKITEKSQAVAFWCDPISGHATLYWYRQILGQGPELLVQFQDESVVDDSQLPKDRFSAERLKGVDSTLKIQPAELGDSAMYLCASSLETWSTGGQEKLFFGSGTQLSVL.